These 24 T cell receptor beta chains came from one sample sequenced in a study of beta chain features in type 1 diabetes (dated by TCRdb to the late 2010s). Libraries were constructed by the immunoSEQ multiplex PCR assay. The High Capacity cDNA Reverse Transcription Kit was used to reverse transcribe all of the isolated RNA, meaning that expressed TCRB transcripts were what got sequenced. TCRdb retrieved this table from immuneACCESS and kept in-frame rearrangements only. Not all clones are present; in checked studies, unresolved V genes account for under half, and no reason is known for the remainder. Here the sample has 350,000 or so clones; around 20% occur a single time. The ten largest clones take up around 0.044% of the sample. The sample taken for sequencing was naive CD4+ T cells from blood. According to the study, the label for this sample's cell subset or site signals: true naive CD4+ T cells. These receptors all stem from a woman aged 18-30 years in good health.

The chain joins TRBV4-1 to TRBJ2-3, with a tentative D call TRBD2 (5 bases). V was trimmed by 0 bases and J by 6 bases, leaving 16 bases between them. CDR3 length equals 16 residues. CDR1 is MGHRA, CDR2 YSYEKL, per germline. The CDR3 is CASSQEDRSGGDTQYF. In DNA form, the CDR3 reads TGCGCCAGCAGCCAAGAGGATAGAAGTGGAGGCGATACGCAGTATTTT.

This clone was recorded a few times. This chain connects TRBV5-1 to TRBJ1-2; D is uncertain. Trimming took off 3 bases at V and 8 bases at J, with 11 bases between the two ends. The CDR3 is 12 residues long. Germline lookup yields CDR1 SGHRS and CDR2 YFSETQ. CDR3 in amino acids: CASSSQARGYTF. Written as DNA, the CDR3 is TGCGCCAGCAGCTCGCAAGCACGAGGCTACACCTTC.

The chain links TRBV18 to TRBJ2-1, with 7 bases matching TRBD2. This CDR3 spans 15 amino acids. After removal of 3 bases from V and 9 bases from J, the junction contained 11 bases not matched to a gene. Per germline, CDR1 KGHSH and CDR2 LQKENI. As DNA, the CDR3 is TGTGCCAGCTCACCCCTCGGGGGAGGGCAGACTGAGCAGTTCTTC. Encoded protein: CASSPLGGGQTEQFF. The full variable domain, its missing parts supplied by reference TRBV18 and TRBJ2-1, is NAGVMQNPRHLVRRRGQEARLRCSPMKGHSHVYWYRQLPEEGLKFMVYLQKENIIDESGMPKERFSAEFPKEGPSILRIQQVVRGDSAAYFCASSPLGGGQTEQFFGPGTRLTVL.

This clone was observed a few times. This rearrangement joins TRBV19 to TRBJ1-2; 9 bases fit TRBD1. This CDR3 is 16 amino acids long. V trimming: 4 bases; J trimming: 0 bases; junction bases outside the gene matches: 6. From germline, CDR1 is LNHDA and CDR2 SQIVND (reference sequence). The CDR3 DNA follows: TGTGCCAGTAGTACTCCGGACAGGGGCGCTAACTATGGCTACACCTTC. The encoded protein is CASSTPDRGANYGYTF.

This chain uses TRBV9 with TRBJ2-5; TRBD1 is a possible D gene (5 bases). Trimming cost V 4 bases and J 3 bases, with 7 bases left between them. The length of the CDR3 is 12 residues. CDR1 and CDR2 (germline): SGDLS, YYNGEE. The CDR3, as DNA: TGTGCCAGCAGCACACAGGAAGAGACCCAGTACTTC. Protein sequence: CASSTQEETQYF.

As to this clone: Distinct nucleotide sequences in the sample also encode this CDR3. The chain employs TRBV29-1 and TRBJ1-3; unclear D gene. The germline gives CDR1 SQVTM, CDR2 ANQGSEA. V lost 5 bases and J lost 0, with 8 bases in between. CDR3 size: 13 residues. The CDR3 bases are TGCAGCGTTCGCGAGAGCTCTGGAAACACCATATATTTT. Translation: CSVRESSGNTIYF.

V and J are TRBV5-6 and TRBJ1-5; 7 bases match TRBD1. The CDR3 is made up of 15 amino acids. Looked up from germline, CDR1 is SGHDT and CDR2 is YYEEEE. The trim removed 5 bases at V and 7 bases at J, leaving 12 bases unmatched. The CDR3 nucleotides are TGTGCCAGCAGTTCAATTGACAGGGTCGGCCAGCCCCAGCATTTT. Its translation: CASSSIDRVGQPQHF.

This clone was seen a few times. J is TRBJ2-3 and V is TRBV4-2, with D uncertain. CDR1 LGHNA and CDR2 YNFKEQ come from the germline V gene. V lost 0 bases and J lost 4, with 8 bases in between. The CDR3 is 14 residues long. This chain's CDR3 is CASSQDPRPDTQYF. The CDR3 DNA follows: TGTGCCAGCAGCCAAGATCCGAGGCCAGATACGCAGTATTTT.

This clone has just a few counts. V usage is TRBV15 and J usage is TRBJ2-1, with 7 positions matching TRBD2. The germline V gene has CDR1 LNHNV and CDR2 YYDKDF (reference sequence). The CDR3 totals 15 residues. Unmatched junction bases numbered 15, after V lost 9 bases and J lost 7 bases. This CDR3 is CATQRPLTSRNEQFF. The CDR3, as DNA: TGTGCCACTCAGCGCCCTTTGACTAGCCGGAATGAGCAGTTCTTC.

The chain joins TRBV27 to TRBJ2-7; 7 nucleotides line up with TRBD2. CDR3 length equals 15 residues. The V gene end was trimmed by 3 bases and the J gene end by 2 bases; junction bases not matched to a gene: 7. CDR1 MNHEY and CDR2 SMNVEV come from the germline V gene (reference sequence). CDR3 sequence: CASSLWVGGPYEQYF. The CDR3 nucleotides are TGTGCCAGCAGTTTGTGGGTGGGAGGGCCCTACGAGCAGTACTTC.

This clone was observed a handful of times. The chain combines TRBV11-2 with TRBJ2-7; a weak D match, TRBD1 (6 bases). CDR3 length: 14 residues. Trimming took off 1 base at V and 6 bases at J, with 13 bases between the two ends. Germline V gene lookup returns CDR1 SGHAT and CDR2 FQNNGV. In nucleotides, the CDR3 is TGTGCCAGCAGCTTAGTTCAGGGGAGAGGCGAGCAGTACTTC. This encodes CASSLVQGRGEQYF.

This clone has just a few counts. CDR3 in amino acids: CASRSEQGAKNIQYF. CDR3 in DNA: TGTGCCAGCAGATCGGAACAGGGGGCCAAAAACATTCAGTACTTC. The genes are TRBV7-2 and TRBJ2-4; 7 nucleotides match TRBD1. The V and J ends lost 6 bases and 1 base, in that order; junction bases with no gene match: 6. The germline gives CDR1 SGHTA, CDR2 FQGNSA. The length of the CDR3 is 15 residues.

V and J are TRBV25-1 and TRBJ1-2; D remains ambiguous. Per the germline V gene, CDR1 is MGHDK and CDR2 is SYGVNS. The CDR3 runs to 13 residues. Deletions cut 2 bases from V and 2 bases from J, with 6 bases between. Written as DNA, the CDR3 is TGTGCCAGCAGTGAACGCAGGAACTATGGCTACACCTTC. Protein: CASSERRNYGYTF.

For the CDR3, the DNA is TGCAGCGTTGGGAACAGGGGGTGGACTGAAGCTTTCTTT. This sequence encodes CSVGNRGWTEAFF. This chain links TRBV29-1 with TRBJ1-1; 8 nucleotides line up with TRBD1. The length of the CDR3 is 13 residues. The trim removed 4 bases at V and 5 bases at J, leaving 6 bases unmatched. CDR1 and CDR2 (germline): SQVTM, ANQGSEA.

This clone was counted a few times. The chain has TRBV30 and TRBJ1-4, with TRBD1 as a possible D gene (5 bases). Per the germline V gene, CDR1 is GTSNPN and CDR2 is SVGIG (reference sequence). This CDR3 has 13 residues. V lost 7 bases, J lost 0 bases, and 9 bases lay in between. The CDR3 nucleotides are TGTGCCTTCACACAGGCAACTAATGAAAAACTGTTTTTT. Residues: CAFTQATNEKLFF.

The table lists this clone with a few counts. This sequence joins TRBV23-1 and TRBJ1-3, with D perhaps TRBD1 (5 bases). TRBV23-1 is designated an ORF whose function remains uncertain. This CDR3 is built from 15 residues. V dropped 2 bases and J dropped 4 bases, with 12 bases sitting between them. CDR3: CASSQRQSLGNTIYF. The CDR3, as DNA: TGCGCCAGCAGTCAAAGACAGAGTTTAGGAAACACCATATATTTT.

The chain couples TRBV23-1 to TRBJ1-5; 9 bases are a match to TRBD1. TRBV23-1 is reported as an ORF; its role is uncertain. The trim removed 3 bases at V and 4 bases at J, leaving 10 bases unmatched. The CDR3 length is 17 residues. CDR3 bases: TGCGCCAGCAGTCAGCTATACCGGGACAGGGTAAATCAGCCCCAGCATTTT. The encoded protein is CASSQLYRDRVNQPQHF.

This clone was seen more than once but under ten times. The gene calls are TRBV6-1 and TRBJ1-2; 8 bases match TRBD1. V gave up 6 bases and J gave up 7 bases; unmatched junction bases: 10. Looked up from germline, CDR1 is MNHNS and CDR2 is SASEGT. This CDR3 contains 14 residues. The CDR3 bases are TGTGCCAGCAGAAAAACCGGGACAGGTGGTGGCTACACCTTC. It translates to CASRKTGTGGGYTF.

As DNA, the CDR3 is TGTGCCATCGGACCGGGACTGGAAAGCGATGAGCAGTTCTTC. It specifies CAIGPGLESDEQFF. The V gene is TRBV10-3, the J gene TRBJ2-1; perhaps TRBD2 as D (6 bases). The CDR3 consists of 14 residues. The V gene lost 8 bases and the J gene lost 8 bases, with 19 bases spanning the gap. From germline, CDR1 is ENHRY and CDR2 SYGVKD.

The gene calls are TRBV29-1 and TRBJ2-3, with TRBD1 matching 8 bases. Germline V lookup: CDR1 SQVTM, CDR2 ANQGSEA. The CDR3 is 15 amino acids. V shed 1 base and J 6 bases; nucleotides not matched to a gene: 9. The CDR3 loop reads CSVEVEDRVADTQYF. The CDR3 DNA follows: TGCAGCGTTGAAGTTGAGGACAGGGTTGCGGATACGCAGTATTTT.

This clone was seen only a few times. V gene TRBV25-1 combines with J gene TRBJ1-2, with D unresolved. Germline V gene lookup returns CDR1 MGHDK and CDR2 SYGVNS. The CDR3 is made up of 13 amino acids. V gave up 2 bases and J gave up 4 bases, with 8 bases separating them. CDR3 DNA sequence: TGTGCCAGCAGTGAAAATCAGATCTATGGCTACACCTTC. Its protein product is CASSENQIYGYTF.

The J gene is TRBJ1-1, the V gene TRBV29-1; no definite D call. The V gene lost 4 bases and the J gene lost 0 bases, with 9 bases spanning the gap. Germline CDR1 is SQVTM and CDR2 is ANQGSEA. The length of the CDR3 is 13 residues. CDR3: CSVVGFLNTEAFF. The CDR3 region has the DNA TGCAGCGTTGTCGGGTTTTTGAACACTGAAGCTTTCTTT.

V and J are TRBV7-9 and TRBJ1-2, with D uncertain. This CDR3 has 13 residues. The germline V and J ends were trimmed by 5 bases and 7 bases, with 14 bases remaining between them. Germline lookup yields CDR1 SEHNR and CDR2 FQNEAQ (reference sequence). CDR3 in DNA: TGTGCCAGCAGCCTCTTAACGGGTAGTGGCTACACCTTC. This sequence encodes CASSLLTGSGYTF.

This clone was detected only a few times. The CDR3, as DNA: TGTGCCAGCAGCCCGAGGACTACAACCCAAGAGACCCAGTACTTC. Translated, it gives CASSPRTTTQETQYF. The rearrangement links TRBV5-4 to TRBJ2-5; TRBD2 is a possible D gene (6 bases). This CDR3 is 15 amino acids long. Germline values: CDR1 SGHNT, CDR2 YYREEE (reference sequence). The germline V and J ends were trimmed by 4 bases and 1 base, with 14 bases remaining between them.